Sequencing of this TCR beta chain was carried out in a study of T-cell reconstitution after alpha-beta-depleted transplantation in children. Overall study findings and caveats: Newly produced T cells mostly provided counts and TCRbeta diversity after one year, as hyperexpanded clones declined.

Unique molecular identifiers were used to barcode this TCRbeta library. TCRdb redid the calling of the PCR reads with MiXCR, one entry per CDR3 protein. The sample holds about 440,000 distinct CDR3 sequences, over 40% seen once. The trim removed 3 bases at V and 5 bases at J, leaving 5 bases unmatched. Germline assignment: CDR1 DFQATT and CDR2 SNEGSKA (reference sequence). This CDR3 has 14 residues. The table lists this clonotype with a few counts. Its antigen remains unknown. The chain joins TRBV20-1 to TRBJ2-2; TRBD1 agrees at 8 bases. The sample in question was PBMCs, obtained before TCRalphabeta/CD19-depleted stem cell transplant. This sequence originates from a girl aged 2 to 10 with aplastic anemia, due to receive a stem cell transplant. The CDR3 here is CSARAQGATGELFF. In nucleotides, the CDR3 is TGCAGTGCTAGGGCGCAGGGGGCTACCGGGGAGCTGTTTTTT.